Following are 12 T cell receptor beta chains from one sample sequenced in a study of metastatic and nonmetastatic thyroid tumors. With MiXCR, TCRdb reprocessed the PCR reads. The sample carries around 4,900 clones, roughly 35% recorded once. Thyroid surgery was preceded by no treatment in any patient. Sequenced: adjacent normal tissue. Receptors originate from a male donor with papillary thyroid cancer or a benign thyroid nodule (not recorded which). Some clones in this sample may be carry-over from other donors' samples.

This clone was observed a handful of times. CDR3 DNA sequence: TGTGCCAGCAGTGAACCGAACTACGAGCAGTACTTC. This sequence encodes CASSEPNYEQYF. The chain is built from TRBV2 and TRBJ2-7; unclear D gene. This CDR3 is 12 amino acids long. V lost 2 bases, J lost 3 bases, and 5 bases lay in between. Germline V gene data show CDR1 as SNHLY and CDR2 as FYNNEI.

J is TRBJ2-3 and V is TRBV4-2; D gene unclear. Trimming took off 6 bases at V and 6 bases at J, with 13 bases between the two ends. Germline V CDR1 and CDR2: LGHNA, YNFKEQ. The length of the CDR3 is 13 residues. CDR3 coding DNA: TGTGCCAGCAGTAGATACTTCGGGGATACGCAGTATTTT. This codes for CASSRYFGDTQYF.

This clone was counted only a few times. CDR3 loop: CASSPQVKYPEAFF. Written as DNA, the CDR3 is TGTGCCAGCTCACCACAGGTTAAATATCCTGAAGCTTTCTTT. V gene TRBV18 combines with J gene TRBJ1-1; no firm D call. V shed 1 base and J shed 6 bases, with 12 bases lying between them. Germline assignment: CDR1 KGHSH and CDR2 LQKENI. The CDR3 is 14 amino acids.

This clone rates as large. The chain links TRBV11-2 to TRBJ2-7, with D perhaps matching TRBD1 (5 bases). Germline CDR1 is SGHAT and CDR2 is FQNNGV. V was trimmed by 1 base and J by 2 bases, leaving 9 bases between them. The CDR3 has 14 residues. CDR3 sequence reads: CASSLGQSAYEQYF. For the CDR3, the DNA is TGTGCCAGCAGCTTAGGACAGAGTGCCTACGAGCAGTACTTC.

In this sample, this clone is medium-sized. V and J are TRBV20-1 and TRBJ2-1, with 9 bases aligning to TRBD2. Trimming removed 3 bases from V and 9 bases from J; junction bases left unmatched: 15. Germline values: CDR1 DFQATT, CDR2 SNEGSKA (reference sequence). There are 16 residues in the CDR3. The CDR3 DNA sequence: TGCAGTGCTAGCAATAGCGGGAGCGGTGGATGGGGTGAGCAGTTCTTC. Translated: CSASNSGSGGWGEQFF.

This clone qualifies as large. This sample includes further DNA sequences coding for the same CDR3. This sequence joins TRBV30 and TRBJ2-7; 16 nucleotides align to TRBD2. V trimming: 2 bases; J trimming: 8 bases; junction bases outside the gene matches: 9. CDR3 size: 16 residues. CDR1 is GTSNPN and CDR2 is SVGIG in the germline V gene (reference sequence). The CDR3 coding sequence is TGTGCCTGGAGTTTACTAGGGACTAGCGGGAGGGTGAAGCAGTACTTC. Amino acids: CAWSLLGTSGRVKQYF. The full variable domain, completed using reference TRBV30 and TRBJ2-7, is SQTIHQWPATLVQPVGSPLSLECTVEGTSNPNLYWYRQAAGRGLQLLFYSVGIGQISSEVPQNLSASRPQDRQFILSSKKLLLSDSGFYLCAWSLLGTSGRVKQYFGPGTRLTVT.

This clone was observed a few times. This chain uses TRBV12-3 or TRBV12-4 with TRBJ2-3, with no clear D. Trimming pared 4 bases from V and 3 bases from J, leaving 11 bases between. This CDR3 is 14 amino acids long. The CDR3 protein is CASSSSPRTDTQYF. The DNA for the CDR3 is TGTGCCAGCAGTTCATCACCTCGGACAGATACGCAGTATTTT.

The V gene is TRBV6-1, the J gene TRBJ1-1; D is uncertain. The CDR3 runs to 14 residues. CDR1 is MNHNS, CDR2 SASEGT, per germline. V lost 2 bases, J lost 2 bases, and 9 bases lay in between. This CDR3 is CASSEQWHNTEAFF. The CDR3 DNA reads TGTGCCAGCAGTGAACAATGGCACAACACTGAAGCTTTCTTT.

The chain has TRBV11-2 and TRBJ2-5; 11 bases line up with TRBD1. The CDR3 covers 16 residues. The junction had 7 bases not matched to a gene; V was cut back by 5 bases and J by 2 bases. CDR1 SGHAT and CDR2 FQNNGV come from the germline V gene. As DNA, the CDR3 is TGTGCCAGCAGCCACCGGGACAGGGGGTTTCAAGAGACCCAGTACTTC. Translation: CASSHRDRGFQETQYF.

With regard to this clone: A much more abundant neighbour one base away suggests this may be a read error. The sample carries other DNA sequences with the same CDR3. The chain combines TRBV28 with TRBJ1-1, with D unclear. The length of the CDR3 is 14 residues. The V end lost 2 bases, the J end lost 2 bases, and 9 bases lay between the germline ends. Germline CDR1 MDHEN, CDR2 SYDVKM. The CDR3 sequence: CASSLRPLNTEAFF. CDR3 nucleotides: TGTGCCAGCAGTTTAAGGCCGCTTAACACTGAAGCTTTCTTT.

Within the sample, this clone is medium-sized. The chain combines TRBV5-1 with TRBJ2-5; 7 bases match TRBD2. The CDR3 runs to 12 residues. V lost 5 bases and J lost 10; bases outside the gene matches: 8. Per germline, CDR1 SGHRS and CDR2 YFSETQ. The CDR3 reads CASRDSGGGQYF. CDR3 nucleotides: TGCGCCAGCAGGGACTCGGGGGGTGGCCAGTACTTC. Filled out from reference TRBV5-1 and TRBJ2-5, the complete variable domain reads KAGVTQTPRYLIKTRGQQVTLSCSPISGHRSVSWYQQTPGQGLQFLFEYFSETQRNKGNFPGRFSGRQFSNSRSEMNVSTLELGDSALYLCASRDSGGGQYFGPGTRLLVL.

The CDR3 nucleotides read TGCGCCAGCAGCAGATCAACAGGGGGCTCCACTGAAGCTTTCTTT. It is translated as CASSRSTGGSTEAFF. The chain carries TRBV5-1 and TRBJ1-1, with TRBD1 matching over 9 bases. This CDR3 region has 15 residues. The trim removed 4 bases at V and 4 bases at J, leaving 8 bases unmatched. The germline CDR1 and CDR2 sequences are SGHRS and YFSETQ.